This TCR beta chain came from a study of T cell repertoires in cytomegalovirus infection. The wider study: It was the public TCR beta signatures that indicated both CMV infection and matching HLA type.

TCRdb itself ran the reads through MiXCR, one entry per CDR3 protein. The sample consists of more than 200,000 distinct CDR3 sequences, roughly 10% of them appearing once. Germline assignment: CDR1 SGHAT and CDR2 FQNNGV. V lost 2 bases, J lost 2 bases, and 10 bases lay in between. The CDR3 has 16 residues. Ten or more counts support this clonotype. This clonotype was obtained from a human donor in good health (CMV status not recorded). Some clones in this sample may be carry-over from other donors' samples. Material: PBMCs. The rearrangement links TRBV11-2 to TRBJ2-6; D not certain. CDR3 region: CASSLFWQTGANVLTF. The DNA of the CDR3 is TGTGCCAGCAGCTTATTTTGGCAAACTGGGGCCAACGTCCTGACTTTC.